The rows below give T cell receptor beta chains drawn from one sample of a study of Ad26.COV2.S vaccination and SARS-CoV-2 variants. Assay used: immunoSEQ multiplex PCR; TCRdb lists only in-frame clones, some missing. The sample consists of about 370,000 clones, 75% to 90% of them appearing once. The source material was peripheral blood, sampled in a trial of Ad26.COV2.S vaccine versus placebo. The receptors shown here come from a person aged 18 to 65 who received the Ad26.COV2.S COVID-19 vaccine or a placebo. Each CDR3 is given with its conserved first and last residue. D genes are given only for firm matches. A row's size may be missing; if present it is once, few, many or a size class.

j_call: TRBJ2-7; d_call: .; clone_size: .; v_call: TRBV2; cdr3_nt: TGTGCCAGCAATGCAGCTAATCCCAACGAGCAGTACTTC; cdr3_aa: CASNAANPNEQYF
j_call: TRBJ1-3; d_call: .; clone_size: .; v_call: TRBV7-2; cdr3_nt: TGTGCCAGCAGAGCGGTGGGAACTGGAAACACCATATATTTT; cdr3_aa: CASRAVGTGNTIYF
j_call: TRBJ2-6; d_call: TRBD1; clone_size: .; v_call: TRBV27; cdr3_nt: TGTGCCAGCAGTTATTGGACAGGGGCAACTGGGGCCAACGTCCTGACTTTC; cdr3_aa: CASSYWTGATGANVLTF
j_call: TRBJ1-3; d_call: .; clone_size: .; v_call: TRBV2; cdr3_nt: TGTGCCAGCAGGCCTGACGGAAACACCATATATTTT; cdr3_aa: CASRPDGNTIYF
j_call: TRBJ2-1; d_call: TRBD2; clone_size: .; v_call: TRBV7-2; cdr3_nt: TGTGCCAGCAGCGCCGGGACTAGCAGCTCCTACAATGAGCAGTTCTTC; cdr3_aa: CASSAGTSSSYNEQFF
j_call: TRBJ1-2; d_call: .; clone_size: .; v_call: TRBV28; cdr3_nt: TGTGCCAGCAGTTCGTCCTATGGCTACACCTTC; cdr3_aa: CASSSSYGYTF
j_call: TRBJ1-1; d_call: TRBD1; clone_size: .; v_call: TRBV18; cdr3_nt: TGTGCCAGCTCCCCCCGTCCCCGGACAGGGCTTAACACTGAAGCTTTCTTT; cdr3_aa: CASSPRPRTGLNTEAFF
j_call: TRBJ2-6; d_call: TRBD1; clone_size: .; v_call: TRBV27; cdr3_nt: TGTGCCAGCAGCTTTAGGGGACAGGCTGGCTCTGGGGCCAACGTCCTGACTTTC; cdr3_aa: CASSFRGQAGSGANVLTF
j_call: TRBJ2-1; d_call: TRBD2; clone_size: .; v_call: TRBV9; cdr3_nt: TGTGCCAGCAGCGATCCGGGACTAGGTTATGAGCAGTTCTTC; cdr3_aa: CASSDPGLGYEQFF
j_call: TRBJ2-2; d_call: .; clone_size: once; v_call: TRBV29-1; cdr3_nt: TGCAGCGTTTCACAGAACACCGGGGAGCTGTTTTTT; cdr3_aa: CSVSQNTGELFF
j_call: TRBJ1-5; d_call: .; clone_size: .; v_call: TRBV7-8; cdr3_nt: TGTGCCAGCAGCTTAGAAGACTTGAGACGGACCAACAATGGGCCCCAGCATTTT; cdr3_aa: CASSLEDLRRTNNGPQHF
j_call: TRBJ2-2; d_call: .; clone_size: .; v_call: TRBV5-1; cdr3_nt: TGCGCCAGCAGCCCAATTCCGGGACACAACACCGGGGAGCTGTTTTTT; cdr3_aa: CASSPIPGHNTGELFF
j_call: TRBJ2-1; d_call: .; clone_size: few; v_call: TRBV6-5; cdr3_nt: TGTGCCAGCAGTCAGGACCGCCCCGGTGAGCAGTTCTTC; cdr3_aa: CASSQDRPGEQFF
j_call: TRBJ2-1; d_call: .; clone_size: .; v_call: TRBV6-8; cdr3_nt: TGTGCCAGCAGTTCTTTAGCGTTCAGCTCCTACAATGAGCAGTTCTTC; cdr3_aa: CASSSLAFSSYNEQFF
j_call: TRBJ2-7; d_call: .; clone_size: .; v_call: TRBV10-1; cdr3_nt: TGCGCCAGCAGTGAATTCGGGAAGTCCTACGAGCAGTACTTC; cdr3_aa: CASSEFGKSYEQYF
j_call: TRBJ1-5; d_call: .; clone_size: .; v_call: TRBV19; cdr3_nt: TGTGCCATCGCGGCCCAGGGCGGCAATCAGCCCCAGCATTTT; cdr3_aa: CAIAAQGGNQPQHF
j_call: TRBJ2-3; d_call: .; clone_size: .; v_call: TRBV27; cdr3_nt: TGTGCCAGCAGTTCACCTAACGAACCGGGACTCAGAGATACGCAGTATTTT; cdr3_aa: CASSSPNEPGLRDTQYF
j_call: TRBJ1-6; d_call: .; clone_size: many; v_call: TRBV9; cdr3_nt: TGTGCCAGCAGCGTTTCGGACCGAACGTATAATTCACCCCTCCACTTT; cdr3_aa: CASSVSDRTYNSPLHF
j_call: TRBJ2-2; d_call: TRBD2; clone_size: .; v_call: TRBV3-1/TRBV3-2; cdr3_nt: TGTGCCAGCAGCCAACCTAGCGGGAGAGTGACCGGGGAGCTGTTTTTT; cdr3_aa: CASSQPSGRVTGELFF
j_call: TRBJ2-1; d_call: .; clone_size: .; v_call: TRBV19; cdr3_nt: TGTGCCAGTAGTATTCATCAGGGTACCTACAATGAGCAGTTCTTC; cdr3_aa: CASSIHQGTYNEQFF
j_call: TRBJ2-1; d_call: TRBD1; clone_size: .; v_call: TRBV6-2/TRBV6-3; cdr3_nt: TGTGCCAGCAGTTACTTGCGGACAGGGAACAATGAGCAGTTCTTC; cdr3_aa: CASSYLRTGNNEQFF
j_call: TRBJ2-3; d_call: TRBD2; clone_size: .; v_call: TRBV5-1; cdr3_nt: TGCGCCAGCAGCCCCGGGACTAGCGGGAGGCCAGATACGCAGTATTTT; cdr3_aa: CASSPGTSGRPDTQYF
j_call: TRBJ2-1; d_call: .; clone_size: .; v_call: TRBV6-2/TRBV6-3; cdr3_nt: TGTGCCAGCAGTTACCTCTTCGAGCAGTTCTTC; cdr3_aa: CASSYLFEQFF
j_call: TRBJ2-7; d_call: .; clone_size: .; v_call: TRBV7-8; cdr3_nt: TGTGCCAGCAGCTTAGGGGGGGCACTCACCTACGAGCAGTACTTC; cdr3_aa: CASSLGGALTYEQYF
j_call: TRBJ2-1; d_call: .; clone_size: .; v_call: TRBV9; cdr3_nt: TGTGCCAGCAGCGTAGCTTCACAGGGAAATGAGCAGTTCTTC; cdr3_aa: CASSVASQGNEQFF
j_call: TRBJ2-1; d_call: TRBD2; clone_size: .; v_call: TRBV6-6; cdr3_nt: TGTGCCAGCAGTTCCACAACGGGAGGGCTTTTGCAGTTCTTC; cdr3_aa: CASSSTTGGLLQFF
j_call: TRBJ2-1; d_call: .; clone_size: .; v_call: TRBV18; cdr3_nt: TGTGCCAGCTCACCATTGGCTCCCACCAGCTCCTACAATGAGCAGTTCTTC; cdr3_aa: CASSPLAPTSSYNEQFF
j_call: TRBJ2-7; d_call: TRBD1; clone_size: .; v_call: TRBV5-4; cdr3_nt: TGTGCCAGCAGGGGGGACAGCCCCTACGAGCAGTACTTC; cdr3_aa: CASRGDSPYEQYF
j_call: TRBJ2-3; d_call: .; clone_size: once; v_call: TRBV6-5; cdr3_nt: TGTGCCAGCAGTTATGGAGTGACTAGAGCAGATACGCAGTATTTT; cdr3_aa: CASSYGVTRADTQYF
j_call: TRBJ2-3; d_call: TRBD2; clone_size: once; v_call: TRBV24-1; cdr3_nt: TGTGCCACCAGTGAGACTAGCGGGAGGTACACAGATACGCAGTATTTT; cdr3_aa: CATSETSGRYTDTQYF
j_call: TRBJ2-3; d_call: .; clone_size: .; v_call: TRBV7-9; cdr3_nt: TGTGCCAGCAGCAAGGACTGGGGGTCTACAGATACGCAGTATTTT; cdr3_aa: CASSKDWGSTDTQYF
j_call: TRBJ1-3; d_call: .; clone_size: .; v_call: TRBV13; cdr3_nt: TGTGCCAGCAGCTTAGGAGGGGGGACGAACACCATATATTTT; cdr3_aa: CASSLGGGTNTIYF
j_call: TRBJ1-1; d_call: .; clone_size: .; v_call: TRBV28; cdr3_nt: TGTGCCAGCAGAATCGGACCGATTAACACTGAAGCTTTCTTT; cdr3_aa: CASRIGPINTEAFF
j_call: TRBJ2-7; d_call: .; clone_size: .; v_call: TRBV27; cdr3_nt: TGTGCCAGCAGGGCGAGCGGCTCCTACGAGCAGTACTTC; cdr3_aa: CASRASGSYEQYF
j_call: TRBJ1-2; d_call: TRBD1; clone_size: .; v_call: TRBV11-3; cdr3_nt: TGTGCCAGCAGCTCCTCCGGGACAGGGAGTTATGGCTACACCTTC; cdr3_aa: CASSSSGTGSYGYTF
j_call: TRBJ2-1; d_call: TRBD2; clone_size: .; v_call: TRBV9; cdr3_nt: TGTGCCAGCAGCGCTAGCGGGAGGGAATACAATGAGCAGTTCTTC; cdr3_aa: CASSASGREYNEQFF
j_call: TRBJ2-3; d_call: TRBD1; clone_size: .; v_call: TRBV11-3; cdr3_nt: TGTGCCAGCAGCCCCGGGACAGGGGGCACAGATACGCAGTATTTT; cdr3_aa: CASSPGTGGTDTQYF
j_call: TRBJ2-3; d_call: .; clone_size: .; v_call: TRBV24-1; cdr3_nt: TGTGCCACCAGTGATTCTAGGGGGTTCCCCACAGATACGCAGTATTTT; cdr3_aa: CATSDSRGFPTDTQYF
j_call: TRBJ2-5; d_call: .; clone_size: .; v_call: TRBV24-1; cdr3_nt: TGTGCCACCAGTGAAGGGGGGCGCGGGATAGAGACCCAGTACTTC; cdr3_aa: CATSEGGRGIETQYF
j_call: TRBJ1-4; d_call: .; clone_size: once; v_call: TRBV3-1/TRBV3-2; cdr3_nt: TGTGCCAGCAGCCACGGGGACGGCTTCCTAGAAAAACTGTTTTTT; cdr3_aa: CASSHGDGFLEKLFF